Listed below are T cell receptor beta chains from one sample, sequenced in a study of blood T cell repertoires in COVID-19. Method: immunoSEQ multiplex PCR; TCRdb's copy keeps in-frame clones and lacks some. The table lists some 200,000 clones, about 80% of them singletons. The sample was PBMCs or T cells enriched from blood (not recorded which). The receptors were sampled from a woman aged 45-59 years who had been exposed to COVID-19. Both conserved end residues are part of each CDR3.

V gene	J gene	CDR3 protein
TRBV14	TRBJ2-3	CASSQERGLGTDTQYF
TRBV6-5	TRBJ1-3	CASSSVTGNTIYF
TRBV14	TRBJ2-5	CASSSSRETQYF
TRBV5-1	TRBJ2-1	CASSVGTSGFFSYNEQFF
TRBV25-1	TRBJ2-2	CASSEYSAVSYHIGELFF
TRBV5-1	TRBJ2-5	CASSFGTSKETQYF
TRBV7-2	TRBJ2-1	CASSLQRGSNEQFF
TRBV2	TRBJ2-7	CASSPDTYEQYF
TRBV6-6	TRBJ2-1	CASTKGTSGNNEQFF
TRBV7-2	TRBJ1-2	CASSVTGNGYTF
TRBV19	TRBJ1-6	CASSIQGLNSPLHF
TRBV7-9	TRBJ1-1	CASSDDSEAFF
TRBV7-2	TRBJ1-3	CASSLIRSSGNTIYF
TRBV2	TRBJ1-5	CASSDNTIKPQHF
TRBV5-4	TRBJ2-3	CASSIGLAGGHTDTQYF
TRBV5-1	TRBJ2-7	CASSLTSGGLAGRTYEQYF
TRBV19	TRBJ1-5	CASSMELQGYSNQPQHF
TRBV4-2	TRBJ1-3	CASSQDPQGRWGNTIYF
TRBV27	TRBJ1-2	CASSQGSPLYGYTF
TRBV12-5	TRBJ2-2	CASGLLQGAVGELFF
TRBV7-2	TRBJ2-1	CASSLAGQGEYEQFF
TRBV12-3/TRBV12-4	TRBJ1-1	CASLPAGVSEAFF
TRBV7-9	TRBJ2-5	CASSAILAGGQETQYF
TRBV18	TRBJ2-7	CASSPTSGGAGEQYF
TRBV28	TRBJ1-6	CASSTQGADNSPLHF
TRBV30	TRBJ1-1	CAWSRDRGGETEAFF
TRBV29-1	TRBJ1-1	CSVVRGTEAFF
TRBV18	TRBJ1-3	CASSPATGFGNTIYF
TRBV18	TRBJ2-7	CASSLSPGQGDEQYF
TRBV3-1/TRBV3-2	TRBJ1-2	CASSPGTAITYGYTF
TRBV28	TRBJ1-1	CASSLTGTRTEAFF
TRBV12-3/TRBV12-4	TRBJ1-1	CASRSGTNTEAFF
TRBV5-1	TRBJ1-2	CASSPQGGYGYTF
TRBV6-6	TRBJ1-1	CASSYMRDGTEAFF
TRBV11-2	TRBJ2-3	CASSLVGGVRTDTQYF
TRBV6-6	TRBJ1-5	CASSYEGGSSQPQHF
TRBV12-3/TRBV12-4	TRBJ2-3	CASSLDLTQYF
TRBV27	TRBJ1-2	CASSFAGGNYGYTF
TRBV30	TRBJ2-5	CAWSLGGGFVETQYF
TRBV12-3/TRBV12-4	TRBJ1-5	CASSSQANQPQHF
TRBV5-4	TRBJ1-1	CASSFERRTEAFF
TRBV29-1	TRBJ2-7	CSVLAGKGYEQYF
TRBV5-1	TRBJ2-7	CASSPDRYEQYF
TRBV10-2	TRBJ2-7	CASTRLAGSGEQYF
TRBV5-1	TRBJ2-3	CASSTPLGLAGVTDTQYF
TRBV27	TRBJ2-3	CASSPQRGGGTDTQYF
TRBV6-5	TRBJ1-1	CASFRNTEAFF
TRBV29-1	TRBJ1-2	CSADRGLRGYTF
TRBV3-1/TRBV3-2	TRBJ2-5	CASSPEVGGTPWETQYF
TRBV19	TRBJ1-1	CASSLQGFTEAFF
TRBV7-9	TRBJ2-5	CASSLLRGSGETQYF
TRBV7-2	TRBJ2-7	CASSFKWPSYEQYF
TRBV6-4	TRBJ2-3	CASSQNVFTDTQYF
TRBV7-2	TRBJ2-7	CASSLEVGGGLAEQYF
TRBV18	TRBJ1-1	CASSPKPPEAFF
TRBV21-1	TRBJ1-5	CASSKAAGEPGQPQHF
TRBV4-3	TRBJ1-1	CASSSRQGLNTEAFF
TRBV19	TRBJ2-2	CASRGTGLGTGELFF
TRBV28	TRBJ1-2	CASSLVTAGKGYTF